The rows below give T cell receptor beta chains drawn from one sample of a study of blood T cells in healthy people across ages. TCRdb re-derived calls from the 5' RACE reads in MiXCR, one entry per CDR3 protein. Found here are about 650,000 distinct CDR3 sequences, approximately 52% of them singletons; the top ten hold approximately 13%. Sequencing used blood. These receptors were collected from a woman of 80 years or more in good health. Both conserved end residues are part of each CDR3. The D gene is left open where the match is weak. Expanded clones are given a class, and other clones once, few, many or no size at all.

DNA: TGTGCCATCAGTTTGGGACAGGACGTAAGGCCCCAGCATTTT
CDR3: CAISLGQDVRPQHF
D: TRBD1
J: TRBJ1-5
size: NA
V: TRBV10-3

DNA: TGCAGCGCTCAAGGGGGGTCTTTCTATGGCTACACCTTC
CDR3: CSAQGGSFYGYTF
D: NA
J: TRBJ1-2
size: many
V: TRBV29-1

DNA: TGCGCCAGCAGCTTGGCCGGCACCCTGGGCGAGCAGTACTTC
CDR3: CASSLAGTLGEQYF
D: NA
J: TRBJ2-7
size: many
V: TRBV5-1

DNA: TGTGCCAGCAGCACCCGGGACGGGAAAGAGACCCAGTACTTC
CDR3: CASSTRDGKETQYF
D: NA
J: TRBJ2-5
size: NA
V: TRBV9

DNA: TGTGCCAGCAGTTCCCAGCCGGGCTACACCTTC
CDR3: CASSSQPGYTF
D: NA
J: TRBJ1-2
size: once
V: TRBV28

DNA: TGCGCCAGCAGCTTGGAAAGCCCAACCTACAATGAGCAGTTCTTC
CDR3: CASSLESPTYNEQFF
D: NA
J: TRBJ2-1
size: NA
V: TRBV5-1

DNA: NA
CDR3: CASSLPPRDEQFFGPGTRRPQHF
D: NA
J: TRBJ1-5
size: NA
V: TRBV11-2

DNA: TGCGCCAGCAGCTTTTCGGACAGGGCCCGCACAGATACGCAGTATTTT
CDR3: CASSFSDRARTDTQYF
D: TRBD1
J: TRBJ2-3
size: NA
V: TRBV5-1

DNA: TGTGCCAGCAGCTTCGGGGTCCGGGAGACCCAGTACTTC
CDR3: CASSFGVRETQYF
D: NA
J: TRBJ2-5
size: few
V: TRBV7-9

DNA: TGTGCCAGCAGAGGCTTATGGGGGATCGACAATGAGCAGTTCTTC
CDR3: CASRGLWGIDNEQFF
D: NA
J: TRBJ2-1
size: NA
V: TRBV25-1

DNA: TGTGCCAGCATACGGAGGAGGACAGATACGCAGTATTTT
CDR3: CASIRRRTDTQYF
D: NA
J: TRBJ2-3
size: few
V: TRBV2

DNA: TGTGCCAGCAGCTCCTTGGGGACAGCCACCTACAATGAGCAGTTCTTC
CDR3: CASSSLGTATYNEQFF
D: TRBD1
J: TRBJ2-1
size: once
V: TRBV7-2

DNA: TGTGCCAGCAGTTCCGGACTAGCGGGGGCCTTCCTCACAGATACGCAGTATTTT
CDR3: CASSSGLAGAFLTDTQYF
D: TRBD2
J: TRBJ2-3
size: NA
V: TRBV12-3/TRBV12-4

DNA: TGTGCCAGCTTGGCGGACCGGGCGCAGTATTTT
CDR3: CASLADRAQYF
D: NA
J: TRBJ2-3
size: many
V: TRBV2

DNA: TGTGCCAGCAGCTTCCAGCGGGGGATTAGCACAGATACGCAGTATTTT
CDR3: CASSFQRGISTDTQYF
D: TRBD2
J: TRBJ2-3
size: once
V: TRBV9

DNA: TGTGCCAGCCCCCCGACCGGGAGACGTAATGAAAAACTGTTTTTT
CDR3: CASPPTGRRNEKLFF
D: NA
J: TRBJ1-4
size: NA
V: TRBV25-1

DNA: TGCAGCGTTGCAGGGGAGGGCACAGATACGCAGTATTTT
CDR3: CSVAGEGTDTQYF
D: NA
J: TRBJ2-3
size: NA
V: TRBV29-1

DNA: TGCAGTGCTAGTGGGGACTCGAGCTCCTACGAGCAGTACTTC
CDR3: CSASGDSSSYEQYF
D: NA
J: TRBJ2-7
size: NA
V: TRBV20-1

DNA: TGTGCCAGCAGTGAAGGGCGGAGGAACACCGGGGAGCTGTTTTTT
CDR3: CASSEGRRNTGELFF
D: NA
J: TRBJ2-2
size: NA
V: TRBV2

DNA: TGCAGTGCTAGGGTCATGGACTCCTACGAGCAGTACTTC
CDR3: CSARVMDSYEQYF
D: NA
J: TRBJ2-7
size: NA
V: TRBV20-1

DNA: TGCGCCAGCAGCACCGGTGACAGTTACTCCTACAATGAGCAGTTCTTC
CDR3: CASSTGDSYSYNEQFF
D: NA
J: TRBJ2-1
size: many
V: TRBV5-1

DNA: TGTGCCAGCAGTCCGTCCGCGGCTATAGGTTCACCCCTCCACTTT
CDR3: CASSPSAAIGSPLHF
D: NA
J: TRBJ1-6
size: NA
V: TRBV12-3/TRBV12-4

DNA: TGCAGTGCTTCGTTAGCGGGGATCCAAGAGACCCAGTACTTC
CDR3: CSASLAGIQETQYF
D: TRBD2
J: TRBJ2-5
size: many
V: TRBV20-1